The 15 T cell receptor beta chains listed next were all sequenced from one sample in a study of T-cell memory formation after mild COVID-19. One entry per CDR3 protein, called by TCRdb with MiXCR from the 5' RACE reads. The sample records 45,000 to 65,000 distinct CDR3 sequences, 9% to 9.5% being singletons. The material sequenced was PBMCs or a T cell subset sorted from them (not recorded which). The receptors here all came from a man aged 18 to 29 who had mild COVID-19 (a few samples of this study predate the infection). Cell type and time point are not known.

The rearrangement links TRBV5-1 to TRBJ1-1; D is possibly TRBD1 (5 bases). This CDR3 comprises 14 residues. Germline V gene sequence: CDR1 SGHRS, CDR2 YFSETQ. The V gene lost 1 base and the J gene lost 3 bases, with 10 bases spanning the gap. The CDR3 is CASSLMGVDTEAFF. CDR3 in DNA: TGCGCCAGCAGCTTGATGGGGGTCGACACTGAAGCTTTCTTT.

The chain uses TRBV27 and TRBJ2-7, with D perhaps TRBD1 or TRBD2 (5 bases each). The ends were cut back, 4 bases at V and 0 bases at J, with 13 bases in the middle. This CDR3 is built from 15 residues. Germline V CDR1 and CDR2: MNHEY, SMNVEV (reference sequence). As DNA, the CDR3 is TGTGCCAGCAGTTCGGACACGGGATTCTCCTACGAGCAGTACTTC. Encoded protein: CASSSDTGFSYEQYF.

This clonotype was seen only a few times. V gene TRBV15 combines with J gene TRBJ2-7; a possible D gene is TRBD2 (5 bases). Trimming pared 1 base from V and 2 bases from J, leaving 15 bases between. The CDR3 extends over 16 amino acids. CDR1 and CDR2 (germline): LNHNV, YYDKDF (reference sequence). The CDR3 region is CATSRVAGGLPYEQYV. The CDR3 region has the DNA TGTGCCACCAGCAGAGTTGCAGGAGGCCTTCCCTACGAGCAGTACGTC.

The chain is built from TRBV7-2 and TRBJ1-4; D call uncertain. Trimming left V 1 base short and J 4 bases short, with 4 bases between. CDR1 is SGHTA and CDR2 is FQGNSA in the germline V gene. The CDR3 is 13 amino acids. The DNA for the CDR3 is TGTGCCAGCAGCTTAGGGATTAATGAAAAACTGTTTTTT. Protein sequence: CASSLGINEKLFF.

V is TRBV7-2 and J is TRBJ2-5; 8 bases fit TRBD1. The CDR3 runs to 13 residues. The germline CDR1 and CDR2 sequences are SGHTA and FQGNSA. The V gene end was trimmed by 3 bases and the J gene end by 7 bases; junction bases not matched to a gene: 4. The CDR3 here is CASSFRQGRTQYF. DNA for the CDR3: TGTGCCAGCAGCTTTAGACAGGGGAGGACCCAGTACTTC.

This chain uses TRBV2 with TRBJ2-1; 11 bases match TRBD1. Germline V gene data show CDR1 as SNHLY and CDR2 as FYNNEI. The CDR3 extends over 13 amino acids. V lost 7 bases, J lost 7 bases, and 3 bases stayed unmatched. The CDR3 sequence: CASTGDRGNEQFF. CDR3 in DNA: TGTGCCAGCACGGGGGACAGGGGGAATGAGCAGTTCTTC.

The chain couples TRBV20-1 to TRBJ1-3, with TRBD1 matching 9 bases. CDR3 length: 14 amino acids. V dropped 4 bases and J dropped 4; count of bases not matched to a gene: 5. The germline gives CDR1 DFQATT, CDR2 SNEGSKA (reference sequence). CDR3 nucleotides: TGCAGTGCTACCCGGACAGGGGAAGGAAACACCATATATTTT. Translating gives CSATRTGEGNTIYF.

There are many counts of this clonotype. This sequence joins TRBV9 and TRBJ2-2, with 7 bases identical to TRBD2. Germline-derived CDR1 and CDR2 are SGDLS and YYNGEE. V lost 2 bases to trimming and J lost 4 bases; unmatched junction nucleotides: 8. The CDR3 spans 16 residues. The CDR3 nucleotides are TGTGCCAGCAGCGTTCGTGGGACTATTGGCACCGGGGAGCTGTTTTTT. Translation gives CASSVRGTIGTGELFF.

This rearrangement joins TRBV28 to TRBJ2-7; D may be TRBD1 or TRBD2 (5 bases each). Germline assignment: CDR1 MDHEN and CDR2 SYDVKM. CDR3 length equals 14 residues. Trimming stripped 5 bases from V and 3 bases from J, with 14 bases between. CDR3: CASSDPGRVYEQYV. The CDR3 region has the DNA TGTGCCAGCAGTGATCCGGGACGGGTCTACGAGCAGTACGTC.

The chain carries TRBV4-2 and TRBJ1-4, with TRBD1 as a possible D gene (6 bases). This CDR3 is 15 amino acids long. Trimming shortened V by 5 bases and J by 5 bases, and 15 bases separated the two germline ends. The V gene's germline CDR1 is LGHNA and CDR2 YNFKEQ. DNA of the CDR3: TGTGCCAGCAGCTTAAGAGGGGGGTCAAATGAAAAACTGTTTTTT. The encoded protein is CASSLRGGSNEKLFF.

This clonotype occurred a few times. The gene calls are TRBV6-6 and TRBJ2-3; the match to TRBD2 covers 12 bases. J gave up 2 bases and V 2 bases, and 8 bases lay outside the gene matches. Germline-derived CDR1 and CDR2 are MNHNY and SVGAGI (reference sequence). This CDR3 spans 18 amino acids. CDR3 in amino acids: CASSYPLTSGGTTDTQYF. The DNA for the CDR3 is TGTGCCAGCAGTTACCCCTTAACTAGCGGGGGGACCACAGATACGCAGTATTTT.

The V gene is TRBV29-1, the J gene TRBJ2-1; weak D call: TRBD1 (6 bases). Germline CDR1 is SQVTM and CDR2 is ANQGSEA. The V end was cut by 7 bases, the J end by 0 bases, with 13 bases between. The CDR3 spans 14 residues. The CDR3 reads CSGTTGSSYNEQFF. CDR3 DNA: TGCAGCGGTACTACAGGGAGCTCCTACAATGAGCAGTTCTTC.

The gene calls are TRBV7-8 and TRBJ2-3; D unresolved. The CDR3 consists of 15 residues. V lost 2 bases and J lost 2, with 11 bases in between. In germline, CDR1 is SGHVS, CDR2 FQNEAQ. This chain's CDR3 is CASSLTASLTDTQYF. DNA of the CDR3: TGTGCCAGCAGCTTAACAGCTTCCCTCACAGATACGCAGTATTTT.

This clonotype was seen only a few times. The J gene is TRBJ2-5, the V gene TRBV9; D unresolved. Germline assignment: CDR1 SGDLS and CDR2 YYNGEE. Trimming stripped 0 bases from V and 0 bases from J, with 12 bases between. The CDR3 is 16 amino acids. CDR3 coding DNA: TGTGCCAGCAGCGTAGATGGCTCTGGGAACCAAGAGACCCAGTACTTC. It is translated as CASSVDGSGNQETQYF. Combining the CDR3 with reference TRBV9 and TRBJ2-5 gives the whole variable domain DSGVTQTPKHLITATGQRVTLRCSPRSGDLSVYWYQQSLDQGLQFLIQYYNGEERAKGNILERFSAQQFPDLHSELNLSSLELGDSALYFCASSVDGSGNQETQYFGPGTRLLVL.

V gene TRBV7-2 combines with J gene TRBJ1-3, with D maybe TRBD1 (5 bases). Germline CDR1 and CDR2: SGHTA and FQGNSA. This CDR3 spans 14 amino acids. V was pared by 5 bases and J by 2 bases, with 10 bases between. DNA for the CDR3: TGTGCCAGCAGCCTACTGGGACCTGGAAACACCATATATTTT. Translation gives CASSLLGPGNTIYF.